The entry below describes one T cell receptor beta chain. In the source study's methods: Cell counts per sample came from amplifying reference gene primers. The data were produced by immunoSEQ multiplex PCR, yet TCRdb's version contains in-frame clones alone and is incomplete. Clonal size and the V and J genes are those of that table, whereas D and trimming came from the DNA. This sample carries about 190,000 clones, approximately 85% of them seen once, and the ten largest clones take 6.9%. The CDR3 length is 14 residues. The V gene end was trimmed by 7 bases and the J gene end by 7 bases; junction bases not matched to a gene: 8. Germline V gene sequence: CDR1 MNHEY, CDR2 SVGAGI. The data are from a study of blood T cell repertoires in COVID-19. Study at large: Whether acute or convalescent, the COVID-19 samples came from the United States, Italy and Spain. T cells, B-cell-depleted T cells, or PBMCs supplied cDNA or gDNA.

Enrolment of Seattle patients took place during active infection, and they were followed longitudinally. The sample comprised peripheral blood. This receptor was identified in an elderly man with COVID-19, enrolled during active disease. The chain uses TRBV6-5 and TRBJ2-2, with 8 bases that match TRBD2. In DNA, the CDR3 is TGTGCCAGCACGTCGAGCGGGGGTTTCGGGGAGCTGTTTTTT. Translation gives CASTSSGGFGELFF.